This TCR beta chain was captured in a study of blood T cell repertoires in COVID-19. Study overall: The origin of the acute and convalescent COVID-19 samples was the United States, Italy and Spain. The cDNA or gDNA used as material had been derived from T cells, B-cell-depleted T cells, or PBMCs.

From germline, CDR1 is MNHEY and CDR2 SMNVEV (reference sequence). This CDR3 has 15 amino acids. V lost 5 bases to trimming and J lost 0 bases, with 13 bases between them. Original processing notes: How many nucleated cells were present was estimated from reference gene primer amplification. Libraries were prepared by immunoSEQ multiplex PCR; TCRdb keeps only in-frame clonotypes and omits some of them. V and J calls and clone size are those listed in that table; D and trimming were worked out from the DNA. The sample gives about 67,000 clones, over 70% of which show up once; around 5% is in the top ten.

The chain carries TRBV27 and TRBJ1-1; tentative D call: TRBD1 (6 bases). This receptor was identified in a man aged 50 to 60 with active COVID-19. The sample consisted of peripheral blood. As DNA, the CDR3 is TGTGCCAGCAGTAACAGGGCGAGCATGAACACTGAAGCTTTCTTT. Translated, it gives CASSNRASMNTEAFF.